The next 23 T cell receptor beta chains were all read from a single sample in a study of identical twins. TCRdb redid the calling of the 5' RACE reads with MiXCR, one entry per CDR3 protein. Counted here are 350,000 to 450,000 distinct CDR3 sequences, about 18% occurring once; the ten biggest clones make up less than 15%. Sequencing was carried out using naive T cells sorted from blood. Source of these receptors: a man in his fifties or sixties in good health.

The chain combines TRBV12-3 or TRBV12-4 with TRBJ2-1; TRBD2 aligns across 15 bases. Trimming cost V 2 bases and J 0 bases; bases outside gene matches: 5. The CDR3 is 19 residues long. This CDR3 reads CASSLRVGLAGGSYNEQFF. DNA for the CDR3: TGTGCCAGCAGTTTACGGGTGGGACTAGCGGGGGGCTCCTACAATGAGCAGTTCTTC.

The chain combines TRBV4-2 with TRBJ2-3; D might be TRBD2 (5 bases). The germline V gene has CDR1 LGHNA and CDR2 YNFKEQ. With 1 base removed from V and 6 bases from J, the gap between germline ends came to 14 bases. The CDR3 length is 15 residues. The CDR3 DNA is TGTGCCAGCAGCCAAGGCGTCCGGGAATCGGATACGCAGTATTTT. Its protein product is CASSQGVRESDTQYF.

V is TRBV5-1 and J is TRBJ2-1; D may correspond to TRBD1 or TRBD2 (6 bases each). The CDR3 consists of 15 residues. Germline V lookup: CDR1 SGHRS, CDR2 YFSETQ. Between the trimmed V and J ends, which lost 0 bases and 7 bases, there was a span of 14 bases. Written as DNA, the CDR3 is TGCGCCAGCAGCTTGGGCATCCAGGGGAGGAATGAGCAGTTCTTC. Protein product: CASSLGIQGRNEQFF.

This clonotype was detected only a few times. The chain is built from TRBV4-1 and TRBJ1-1; D is possibly TRBD1 (6 bases). Germline lookup yields CDR1 MGHRA and CDR2 YSYEKL. V was clipped by 0 bases and J by 0 bases, with 20 bases between them. The CDR3 consists of 19 residues. The CDR3 region has the DNA TGCGCCAGCAGCCAAGAGTGGTATGTGGGGGCTCGGGTGAACACTGAAGCTTTCTTT. Its translation is CASSQEWYVGARVNTEAFF.

The CDR3 coding sequence is TGTGCCAGCTCACCGGGGAATAGCAATCAGCCCCAGCATTTT. Translated: CASSPGNSNQPQHF. The rearrangement links TRBV18 to TRBJ1-5; unclear D gene. Germline values: CDR1 KGHSH, CDR2 LQKENI. This CDR3 region has 14 residues. V dropped 3 bases and J dropped 0 bases, with 6 bases sitting between them. Full variable domain (missing parts from reference TRBV18 and TRBJ1-5): NAGVMQNPRHLVRRRGQEARLRCSPMKGHSHVYWYRQLPEEGLKFMVYLQKENIIDESGMPKERFSAEFPKEGPSILRIQQVVRGDSAAYFCASSPGNSNQPQHFGDGTRLSIL.

This sequence joins TRBV12-3 or TRBV12-4 and TRBJ1-6; 7 bases agree with TRBD1. The trim removed 6 bases at V and 9 bases at J, leaving 8 bases unmatched. The CDR3 has 14 residues. The CDR3 reads CASSPGQLPSPLHF. The CDR3 nucleotides are TGTGCCAGCAGCCCGGGACAGCTACCTTCACCCCTCCACTTT.

The chain employs TRBV12-3 or TRBV12-4 and TRBJ2-5; 9 bases align to TRBD1. Trimming took 5 bases from V and 5 from J; bases not matched to a gene: 9. The CDR3 covers 15 residues. The CDR3 spells CASSTGTGIGETQYF. CDR3 DNA: TGTGCCAGCAGTACTGGGACAGGGATCGGTGAGACCCAGTACTTC.

This clonotype was detected many times. J is TRBJ2-3 and V is TRBV5-5; TRBD1 or TRBD2 may be the D gene (5 bases each). V dropped 3 bases and J dropped 4 bases, with 18 bases sitting between them. The CDR3 runs 16 residues. CDR1 is SGHKS, CDR2 YYEKEE, per germline (reference sequence). CDR3 protein: CASSSRELEIADTQYF. CDR3 in DNA: TGTGCCAGCAGCTCCAGGGAACTAGAGATCGCAGATACGCAGTATTTT.

The chain links TRBV10-3 to TRBJ2-5, with 12 nucleotides matching TRBD1. The V gene end was trimmed by 3 bases and the J gene end by 5 bases; junction bases not matched to a gene: 7. In germline, CDR1 is ENHRY, CDR2 SYGVKD. This CDR3 comprises 16 residues. The DNA of the CDR3 is TGTGCCATCAGTGAAATGGGACAGGGGGCTTTGGAGACCCAGTACTTC. Translating it yields CAISEMGQGALETQYF.

This clonotype turned up a few times. The V call is TRBV6-2 or TRBV6-3, the J call TRBJ2-4, with 12 bases aligning to TRBD2. This CDR3 has 19 amino acids. CDR1 MNHEY and CDR2 SVGEGT come from the germline V gene. The V and J ends lost 4 bases and 0 bases, in that order; junction bases with no gene match: 10. The CDR3 reads CASSLETSGSPGAKNIQYF. The CDR3 bases are TGTGCCAGCAGTTTGGAGACTAGCGGGAGTCCGGGAGCCAAAAACATTCAGTACTTC.

In its sample, this clonotype was seen a few times. V is TRBV29-1 and J is TRBJ2-3, with 8 bases identical to TRBD2. V trimming: 0 bases; J trimming: 0 bases; junction bases outside the gene matches: 5. The CDR3 is 16 residues long. The germline CDR1 and CDR2 sequences are SQVTM and ANQGSEA. The CDR3 here is CSVEDPTSGSTDTQYF. The CDR3 DNA follows: TGCAGCGTTGAAGATCCAACTAGCGGTAGCACAGATACGCAGTATTTT.

This chain joins TRBV5-6 and TRBJ1-1; D possibly corresponds to TRBD1 (6 bases). The CDR3 has 11 amino acids. The germline V and J ends were trimmed by 3 bases and 10 bases, with 10 bases remaining between them. The germline gives CDR1 SGHDT, CDR2 YYEEEE. The DNA of the CDR3 is TGTGCCAGCAGCTCAGGGGCTCTAGCTTTCTTT. Translated, it gives CASSSGALAFF.

This clonotype was counted a single time. The chain couples TRBV6-2 or TRBV6-3 to TRBJ2-1, with TRBD1 as a possible D gene (6 bases). The length of the CDR3 is 13 residues. In germline, CDR1 is MNHEY, CDR2 SVGEGT. V lost 2 bases, J lost 10 bases, and 12 bases lay in between. CDR3 residues: CASSYPRGNEQFF. CDR3 in DNA: TGTGCCAGCAGTTACCCCAGGGGAAACGAGCAGTTCTTC.

This clonotype was counted a few times. V usage is TRBV29-1 and J usage is TRBJ1-1; D is undetermined. Trimming stripped 0 bases from V and 8 bases from J, with 19 bases between. Germline lookup yields CDR1 SQVTM and CDR2 ANQGSEA. The CDR3 sequence is 15 residues long. DNA for the CDR3: TGCAGCGTTGAAGATCGGCGGGCAGGCGAAGGGGAAGCTTTCTTT. Its protein product is CSVEDRRAGEGEAFF.

This clonotype has at least ten counts. The chain is built from TRBV28 and TRBJ2-5; a weak D match, TRBD2 (6 bases). Germline CDR1 MDHEN, CDR2 SYDVKM. Trimming shortened V by 7 bases and J by 5 bases, and 20 bases separated the two germline ends. This CDR3 has 15 residues. The CDR3 sequence is CASTEIRERQETQYF. The CDR3 DNA follows: TGTGCCAGCACCGAAATCCGGGAGCGTCAGGAGACCCAGTACTTC.

This clonotype was counted a few times. The genes are TRBV3-1 and TRBJ2-5; D unclear. This CDR3 has 12 amino acids. CDR1 is LGHDT and CDR2 is YNNKEL in the germline V gene (reference sequence). Trimming removed 1 base at V and 5 bases at J, with 5 bases between. The chain's CDR3 is CASSQVRETQYF. CDR3 in DNA: TGTGCCAGCAGCCAAGTTCGGGAGACCCAGTACTTC.

The gene calls are TRBV11-2 and TRBJ2-1; D is possibly TRBD1 (6 bases). The CDR3 has 14 residues. The germline V gene has CDR1 SGHAT and CDR2 FQNNGV. V lost 5 bases to trimming and J lost 8 bases, with 16 bases between them. In DNA, the CDR3 is TGTGCCAGCAGCGCCAGACAGGCCGGACATGAGCAGTTCTTC. Translated: CASSARQAGHEQFF.

The chain carries TRBV10-3 and TRBJ2-5; possibly TRBD1 for D (5 bases). In germline, CDR1 is ENHRY, CDR2 SYGVKD. V dropped 6 bases and J dropped 2 bases, with 10 bases sitting between them. This CDR3 spans 13 amino acids. The CDR3 bases are TGTGCCATCAGGGGGCAGGGTCAAGAGACCCAGTACTTC. Protein sequence: CAIRGQGQETQYF.

This clonotype has only a few counts. This chain links TRBV10-3 with TRBJ2-7; 10 bases map to TRBD2. V lost 5 bases and J lost 2; bases outside the gene matches: 6. The germline gives CDR1 ENHRY, CDR2 SYGVKD. The length of the CDR3 is 15 residues. CDR3 loop: CAISTGTSATYEQYF. DNA of the CDR3: TGTGCCATCAGTACCGGGACTAGCGCAACCTACGAGCAGTACTTC.

This clonotype was recorded at least ten times. The DNA of the CDR3 is TGCAGTGCTAAGAGCGCACTCCTTAATGAAAAACTGTTTTTT. Protein: CSAKSALLNEKLFF. This chain connects TRBV20-1 to TRBJ1-4, with D hard to call. Germline loops: CDR1 DFQATT, CDR2 SNEGSKA (reference sequence). The CDR3 covers 14 residues. V lost 4 bases, J lost 4 bases, and 13 bases lay in between.

V gene TRBV18 combines with J gene TRBJ2-1, with 9 bases matching TRBD2. Looked up from germline, CDR1 is KGHSH and CDR2 is LQKENI. The CDR3 totals 16 residues. Trimming at V came to 11 bases and at J to 0 bases, leaving 11 bases not matched to a gene. CDR3 sequence (DNA): TGTGCCTCAACGGGACAGCGGGGGGTCTCCTACAATGAGCAGTTCTTC. Protein sequence: CASTGQRGVSYNEQFF.

This rearrangement joins TRBV5-1 to TRBJ1-1; D is ambiguous. V lost 1 base and J lost 3, with 10 bases in between. CDR3 size: 14 residues. CDR1 is SGHRS and CDR2 is YFSETQ in the germline V gene. In nucleotides, the CDR3 is TGCGCCAGCAGCTTGACCCGGTGGGACACTGAAGCTTTCTTT. Translation: CASSLTRWDTEAFF.

This clonotype was found a few times. The CDR3 spells CASRGRDPDTQYF. As DNA, the CDR3 is TGTGCCAGCAGGGGCAGGGACCCAGATACGCAGTATTTT. The J gene is TRBJ2-3, the V gene TRBV12-3 or TRBV12-4; D may correspond to TRBD1 or TRBD2 (5 bases each). The CDR3 consists of 13 residues. Trimming took 6 bases from V and 4 from J, leaving 11 bases between them.